Sequencing of this TCR beta chain was carried out in a study of yellow fever vaccine responses in identical twins. Whole-study results and caveats: It has been reported that, in twins, the vaccine T cell response seemed partly convergent and partly personalized.

TCRdb ran MiXCR on the RT-PCR reads and lists one entry per CDR3 protein. The sample has 2,300 or so distinct CDR3 sequences; approximately 87% are singletons. Germline values: CDR1 SEHNR, CDR2 FQNEAQ (reference sequence). The germline V and J ends were trimmed by 4 bases and 0 bases, with 10 bases remaining between them. The CDR3 has 14 amino acids. As to this clonotype: Its specificity is unknown.

The chain employs TRBV7-9 and TRBJ2-7; D unclear. The clonotype comes from a woman aged 18 to 35 who received the yellow fever vaccine. The sequencing used T cells from blood (PBMCs), unsorted or a sorted subset (not recorded which), collected before or after yellow fever vaccination (not recorded which). The CDR3 nucleotides read TGTGCCAGCAGCTCCCCGAAGACCTCCTACGAGCAGTACTTC. Amino acids: CASSSPKTSYEQYF.